The sequence of this T cell receptor beta chain was determined in a study of monozygotic twins with inflammatory bowel disease. cDNA for TCRalpha and TCRbeta was amplified by nested PCRs of about 15 then 8 to 10 cycles. After re-calling the 5' RACE reads, TCRdb lists one entry per CDR3 protein, DNA absent. Reported are 90,000 to 110,000 distinct CDR3 sequences; the ten largest clones contain around 11%. Per germline, CDR1 DFQATT and CDR2 SNEGSKA (reference sequence). The CDR3 runs to 13 residues. The sequenced material came from blood. The chain has TRBV20-1 and TRBJ2-5; TCRdb selects TRBD1, and the lack of DNA leaves this call unchecked. This receptor was identified in a human donor with ulcerative colitis or Crohn's disease, or a healthy co-twin of an affected twin (not recorded which). This CDR3 reads CRPRGPLQETQYF.